Listed below are T cell receptor beta chains from one sample, sequenced in a study of neurological immune-mediated disorders. Each CDR3 protein gets one entry after TCRdb re-called the 5' RACE reads with MiXCR. Of 60,000 to 85,000 distinct CDR3 sequences in the sample, less than 5.5% were seen once. The sequencing input was PBMCs. Source of these receptors: a man aged 18 to 30 with multiple sclerosis. CDR3s include the opening cysteine and the closing phenylalanine or tryptophan. The D gene is left open where the match is weak. Clone size is not always given. Where it is, it says once, few, many or a class for expanded clones.

clone_size,d_call,j_call,v_call,cdr3_nt,cdr3_aa
NA,NA,TRBJ1-5,TRBV3-1,TGTGCCAGCAGCCAAGATCTGGCCAGTAATCAGCCCCAGCATTTT,CASSQDLASNQPQHF
many,NA,TRBJ2-3,TRBV12-3/TRBV12-4,TGTGCCAGCAGTTTCGGGACATTGACAGATACGCAGTATTTT,CASSFGTLTDTQYF
many,NA,TRBJ1-2,TRBV5-1,TGCGCCAGCACCAGGGACCTAAACTATGGCTACACCTTC,CASTRDLNYGYTF
NA,TRBD1,TRBJ1-2,TRBV3-1,TGTGCCAGCAGCCTATGGACAGGGGGCTACACCTTC,CASSLWTGGYTF
many,TRBD2,TRBJ2-1,TRBV6-2/TRBV6-3,TGTGCCAGCAGTTACGGTCCGGGACTAGTGGTTCGGAATGAGCAGTTCTTC,CASSYGPGLVVRNEQFF
many,NA,TRBJ2-7,TRBV5-1,TGCGCCAGCAGTTCTCGGGACCCCTCCTACGAGCAGTACTTC,CASSSRDPSYEQYF
many,TRBD1,TRBJ2-3,TRBV12-5,TGTGCTAGTGGTTTGGGGACAGGGGGCGCAGATACGCAGTATTTT,CASGLGTGGADTQYF
once,NA,TRBJ2-3,TRBV6-1,TGTGCCAGCAGTGAAGTTCCAGGAGCAGATACGCAGTATTTT,CASSEVPGADTQYF
many,TRBD1,TRBJ1-5,TRBV20-1,TGCAGTGCTCACAGGGGGGGGAACAATCAGCCCCAGCATTTT,CSAHRGGNNQPQHF
many,TRBD1,TRBJ2-7,TRBV10-3,TGTGCCATCTCATCAGGGACAGGGTATTTTTATGAGCAGTACTTC,CAISSGTGYFYEQYF
many,TRBD1,TRBJ1-2,TRBV20-1,TGCAGTGCCGGCTCTGACAGGGGGAAAGACTATGGCTACACCTTC,CSAGSDRGKDYGYTF
many,TRBD1,TRBJ2-2,TRBV12-3/TRBV12-4,TGTGCCAGCAGTTTGGACAGGGGCGTCGGGGAGCTGTTTTTT,CASSLDRGVGELFF
NA,TRBD1,TRBJ1-6,TRBV27,TGTGCCAGCAGTTCCCACAGGGGATCCTATAATTCACCCCTCAACTTT,CASSSHRGSYNSPLNF
many,TRBD1,TRBJ1-6,TRBV18,TGTGCCAGCTCAAACCTGGGACAGGGGCGCTCACCCCTCCACTTT,CASSNLGQGRSPLHF
many,NA,TRBJ2-5,TRBV12-3/TRBV12-4,TGTGCCAGCAGTCAATACAAAGAGACCCAGTACTTC,CASSQYKETQYF
many,NA,TRBJ1-2,TRBV4-2,TGTGCCAGCAGCCAAGACCTGGGGTACTATGGCTACACCTTC,CASSQDLGYYGYTF
many,NA,TRBJ2-2,TRBV5-5,TGTGCCAGCAGCTTGATGGGGGGCAGGACGAACACCGGGGAGCTGTTTTTT,CASSLMGGRTNTGELFF
medium-sized,TRBD2,TRBJ2-1,TRBV10-3,TGTGCCATCAGTGAGTCGAGACTAGCGAACTCTAATGAGCAGTTCTTC,CAISESRLANSNEQFF
many,NA,TRBJ1-5,TRBV20-1,TGCAGTGCCGAGGACCGATACCAGAATTTT,CSAEDRYQNF
many,NA,TRBJ1-1,TRBV6-2/TRBV6-3,TGTGCCAGCAGTTACGGTAACCTTAACACTGAAGCTTTCTTT,CASSYGNLNTEAFF
many,TRBD1,TRBJ2-1,TRBV7-2,TGTGCCAGCAGGGGGACAGGGGCGACCAATGAGCAGTTCTTC,CASRGTGATNEQFF
many,TRBD2,TRBJ2-1,TRBV5-1,TGCGCCAGCAGCTTGGGACTAGCGGGGGCCCTCTACAATGAGCAGTTCTTC,CASSLGLAGALYNEQFF
many,NA,TRBJ2-1,TRBV10-3,TGTGCCATCAGACACGTGAACAATGAGCAGTTCTTC,CAIRHVNNEQFF
many,NA,TRBJ1-5,TRBV7-9,TGTGCCAGCAGCTTAGCAGGTTCTCAGCCCCAGAATTTT,CASSLAGSQPQNF
many,NA,TRBJ1-5,TRBV20-1,TGCAGTGCGCCTTCATTGGACTATAGCAATCAGCCCCAGCATTTT,CSAPSLDYSNQPQHF
many,NA,TRBJ1-1,TRBV5-1,TGCGCCAGCAGCTTGGGGGTAGCAGGGTCGAACACTGAAGCTTTCTTT,CASSLGVAGSNTEAFF
many,NA,TRBJ1-2,TRBV20-1,TGCAAAGGGGCAGGGAAGAATGGCTACACCTTC,CKGAGKNGYTF
medium-sized,NA,TRBJ2-1,TRBV9,TGTGCCAGCAGACCATCCGACGGCTACAATGAGCAGTTCTTC,CASRPSDGYNEQFF
few,TRBD2,TRBJ2-7,TRBV9,TGTGCCAGCAGCCGAGCGGGGGGATCCTACGAGCAGTACTTC,CASSRAGGSYEQYF
many,NA,TRBJ1-2,TRBV7-9,TGTGCCAGCAGCTCTTGGACTGTTAACTATGGCTACACCTTC,CASSSWTVNYGYTF
many,NA,TRBJ2-3,TRBV20-1,TGCAGTGCTAGAGACCTACATACGCAGTATTTT,CSARDLHTQYF
many,NA,TRBJ2-1,TRBV6-1,TGTGCCAGCAACCCTGAGGGAGGGGGCTCCTACAATGAGCAGTTCTTC,CASNPEGGGSYNEQFF
few,TRBD1,TRBJ1-2,TRBV10-3,TGTGCCATCAGCGGAAAGGGGGCAGGAGGCTACACCTTC,CAISGKGAGGYTF
many,NA,TRBJ2-2,TRBV11-2,TGTGCCAGCAGCTTAGGGCGGGGAGACACCGGGGAGCTGTTTTTT,CASSLGRGDTGELFF
few,NA,TRBJ1-1,TRBV29-1,TGCAGCGTGATAGACGGACACACTGAAGCTTTCTTT,CSVIDGHTEAFF
many,TRBD1,TRBJ1-1,TRBV3-1,TGTGCCAGCAGCCAAGGACAGGGGAACACTGAAGCTTTCTTT,CASSQGQGNTEAFF
many,NA,TRBJ1-4,TRBV6-5,TGTGCCAGCCGACCATGGGGCAGGGACGGGGAAAAACTGTTTTTT,CASRPWGRDGEKLFF
many,NA,TRBJ1-6,TRBV7-3,TGTGCCAGCAGCTTAACGAGACGGGATTCACCCCTCCACTTT,CASSLTRRDSPLHF
many,NA,TRBJ2-1,TRBV5-8,TGTGCCAGCAGCTTGGTTGTTGGGGTCAATGAGCAGTTCTTC,CASSLVVGVNEQFF
many,NA,TRBJ1-4,TRBV9,TGTGCCAGCAGCGTGTCACAGGACCAGACAGAACTGTTTTTT,CASSVSQDQTELFF
many,NA,TRBJ1-6,TRBV20-1,TGCAGTGCTAGGCCTTCAGGGGAAAGTAATTCACCCCTCCACTTT,CSARPSGESNSPLHF
many,NA,TRBJ1-2,TRBV24-1,TGTGCCACCAGTGAAGGGGGGGGCATCCAGAACTATGGCTACACCTTC,CATSEGGGIQNYGYTF
many,TRBD1,TRBJ2-7,TRBV20-1,TGCAGTGCGGGGACTCACCGGGACAGGGGTTTGAGGGAGCAGTACTTC,CSAGTHRDRGLREQYF
NA,NA,TRBJ1-1,TRBV24-1,TGTGCCACCAGTGCTAGCGGGGCTGAAGCTTTCTTT,CATSASGAEAFF
many,TRBD1,TRBJ1-2,TRBV4-1,TGCGCCAGCAGCCACAGAAGACAGGGAGAGGATGGCTACACCTTC,CASSHRRQGEDGYTF
NA,NA,TRBJ1-6,TRBV12-3/TRBV12-4,TGTGCCAGCAGTTTTCTTTGGGGCGGGGATTCACCCCTCAACTTT,CASSFLWGGDSPLNF
many,TRBD2,TRBJ2-1,TRBV5-1,TGCGCCAGCAGCGCCACTAGCGGAGTCGGGAATGAGCAGTTCTTC,CASSATSGVGNEQFF
NA,NA,TRBJ2-1,TRBV20-1,TGCAGTGCCCGAGTAGGCGCGGGCCGAAATGAGCAGTTCTTC,CSARVGAGRNEQFF
many,NA,TRBJ1-5,TRBV20-1,TGCAGTGTTACTCCAGGGATTCGGATCAGCAATCAGCCCCAGCATTTT,CSVTPGIRISNQPQHF
NA,TRBD1,TRBJ1-1,TRBV7-2,TGTGCCAGCAGCCCCCGGGGACAGTCCGCTGAAGCTTTCTTT,CASSPRGQSAEAFF
many,NA,TRBJ2-1,TRBV20-1,TGCAGTGCTAGAATTAACTCGGGTGAGCAGTTCTTC,CSARINSGEQFF
many,NA,TRBJ2-3,TRBV5-1,TGCGCCAGCAGCTCCTTAGCGCGCACAGATACGCAGTATTTT,CASSSLARTDTQYF
many,NA,TRBJ1-1,TRBV29-1,TGCAGCGTCTCTGTGGGCGTGAACACTGAAGCTTTCTTT,CSVSVGVNTEAFF
many,NA,TRBJ1-2,TRBV5-1,TGCGCCAGCAGCTCTGAGTTGGGCTATGGCTACACCTTC,CASSSELGYGYTF